The rows below give T cell receptor beta chains drawn from one sample of a study of cytomegalovirus exposure and HLA in healthy donors. Data came from immunoSEQ multiplex PCR; TCRdb stores just in-frame clones and leaves some out. The sample lists about 140,000 clones, about 80% occurring once. Sequences were obtained from PBMCs. The receptor set was obtained from a man aged 40-50 years in good health and CMV-seronegative. Both conserved end residues are part of each CDR3. D genes are given only for firm matches. Clone size, where shown, is once, few, many, or a class for clones that have expanded.

D gene	clone size	V gene	J gene	CDR3 DNA	CDR3 protein
TRBD1	NA	TRBV7-2	TRBJ2-6	TGTGCCAGCAGTTCGCCGGGACAGGGGGCTGGGGCCAACGTCCTGACTTTC	CASSSPGQGAGANVLTF
TRBD2	NA	TRBV19	TRBJ2-1	TGTGCCAGTAGTATCTCACTAGCGGGGAATAGATGGTTCTTC	CASSISLAGNRWFF
NA	NA	TRBV5-1	TRBJ1-5	TGCGCCAGCAGCGTAGGGGCTAATCAGCCCCAGCATTTT	CASSVGANQPQHF
TRBD1	NA	TRBV7-9	TRBJ1-6	TGTGCCAGCAGCTTACCGGGACAGGGTAATTCACCCCTCCACTTT	CASSLPGQGNSPLHF
NA	NA	TRBV6-5	TRBJ1-2	TGTGCCAGCAGTTACTCCGGGACAACTTATGGCTACACCTTC	CASSYSGTTYGYTF
NA	NA	TRBV7-9	TRBJ2-2	TGTGCCAGCAGCTTAGATGTGGGCGGGCACACCGGGGAGCTGTTTTTT	CASSLDVGGHTGELFF
NA	NA	TRBV4-1	TRBJ1-2	TGCGCCAGCAGCACAACTCAGGGATTAAGCTATGGCTACACCTTC	CASSTTQGLSYGYTF
NA	NA	TRBV19	TRBJ2-1	TGTGCCAGTAGTATTGGGACTGGAAGTTACAATGAGCAGTTCTTC	CASSIGTGSYNEQFF
TRBD1	NA	TRBV10-3	TRBJ1-5	TGTGCCATCAGTGAGCAGGGGGCTCTCAATCAGCCCCAGCATTTT	CAISEQGALNQPQHF
TRBD1	NA	TRBV19	TRBJ2-7	TGTGCCAGTAGTGGCCCAAACCGGGACAGCTCCTACGAGCAGTACTTC	CASSGPNRDSSYEQYF
NA	NA	TRBV4-2	TRBJ1-3	TGTGCCAGCAGCCAAGGTGAGAGCGACACCATATATTTT	CASSQGESDTIYF
NA	NA	TRBV14	TRBJ2-5	TGTGCCAGCAGCCACCGTTCAGGGTTTTCTTACCAAGAGACCCAGTACTTC	CASSHRSGFSYQETQYF
NA	NA	TRBV15	TRBJ1-1	TGTGCCACCTTCGGCACTGAAGCTTTCTTT	CATFGTEAFF
NA	NA	TRBV19	TRBJ1-5	TGTGCCAGTAGTATTGCGGTAAGCAATCAGCCCCAGCATTTT	CASSIAVSNQPQHF
TRBD1	NA	TRBV6-5	TRBJ1-6	TGTGCCAGCGGTACCGGGACAGCCAATTCCCCCCTCCACTTT	CASGTGTANSPLHF
TRBD1	NA	TRBV27	TRBJ1-1	TGTGCCAGCAGTGGACAGGTCAGGGACACTGAAGCTTTCTTT	CASSGQVRDTEAFF
TRBD1	NA	TRBV5-1	TRBJ2-7	TGCGCCAGCAGCTCACAGGGGGCCCCCTACGAGCAGTACTTC	CASSSQGAPYEQYF
NA	NA	TRBV5-6	TRBJ1-4	TGTGCCAGCAGCTGGGGGCAGTCTAATGAAAAACTGTTTTTT	CASSWGQSNEKLFF
TRBD1	NA	TRBV13	TRBJ1-1	TGTGCCAGCAGCAACTACCAGACAGGGATAGGCACTGAAGCTTTCTTT	CASSNYQTGIGTEAFF
TRBD2	NA	TRBV5-1	TRBJ2-7	TGCGCCAGCCAAACTATAGCGGGTCCGTCCTACGGGCAGTACTTC	CASQTIAGPSYGQYF
TRBD1	NA	TRBV7-9	TRBJ2-1	TGTGCCAGCAGCGCGGACAGGGCGGAGTTCTTC	CASSADRAEFF
NA	few	TRBV28	TRBJ1-4	TGTGCCAGTAGAGCGGGGCTTAGGGAAAAACTGTTTTTT	CASRAGLREKLFF
NA	NA	TRBV14	TRBJ1-2	TGTGCCAGCAGTATTTCCGGGACTGCCATCTATGGCTACACCTTC	CASSISGTAIYGYTF
NA	NA	TRBV10-1	TRBJ2-7	TGCGCCAGCAGTGAGTCTAGGGGGGGAGAGCAGTACTTC	CASSESRGGEQYF
TRBD1	NA	TRBV6-5	TRBJ1-2	TGTGCCAGTTATCCGGGACAGGGTTCGGGCTACACCTTC	CASYPGQGSGYTF
TRBD1	once	TRBV5-6	TRBJ2-1	TGTGCCAGCAGCATGGACAGGGGGATTAATCGGGTAAGAAGCAATGAGCAGTTCTTC	CASSMDRGINRVRSNEQFF
NA	NA	TRBV19	TRBJ1-1	TGTGCCAGTAGTGCCCGGGACTTTGTGGACACTGAAGCTTTCTTT	CASSARDFVDTEAFF
NA	NA	TRBV6-5	TRBJ1-5	TGTGCCAGCAGGATGGGGGCCCTTGGGCAGCCCCAGCATTTT	CASRMGALGQPQHF
TRBD2	once	TRBV10-2	TRBJ2-7	TGCGCCAGCAGTGGGGGGGTAGCGGGGGTCTACGAGCAGTACTTC	CASSGGVAGVYEQYF
TRBD1	NA	TRBV9	TRBJ2-3	TGTGCCAGCAGCGCCCGACAGGGAAACACAGATACGCAGTATTTT	CASSARQGNTDTQYF
NA	NA	TRBV27	TRBJ1-4	TGTGCCAGCAGTTTGTACCGGGATGAAAAACTGTTTTTT	CASSLYRDEKLFF
TRBD1	NA	TRBV4-1	TRBJ1-6	TGCGCCAGCAGCCAAGAAACAGGGGGTTTTCTTCCTTCACCCCTCCACTTT	CASSQETGGFLPSPLHF
NA	NA	TRBV5-5	TRBJ1-3	TGTGCCAGCAGCCAAGTTGGAGGAGGGAGCACTGGAAACACCATATATTTT	CASSQVGGGSTGNTIYF
NA	few	TRBV18	TRBJ2-3	TGTGCCAGCTCACCACGACAGAGCACAGATACGCAGTATTTT	CASSPRQSTDTQYF
TRBD1	NA	TRBV2	TRBJ1-5	TGTGCCAGCAGTACCGACAGGGTGGGCAATCAGCCCCAGCATTTT	CASSTDRVGNQPQHF
NA	NA	TRBV27	TRBJ2-5	TGTGCCAGCAGTTTGACAAGACAAGAGACCCAGTACTTC	CASSLTRQETQYF
NA	NA	TRBV25-1	TRBJ1-2	TGTGCCAGCAGTGAACCGGGGGCGGGAGACTATGGCTACACCTTC	CASSEPGAGDYGYTF
NA	NA	TRBV6-1	TRBJ2-7	TGTGCCAGCAGTGTTGTCAGGGCTGGCGAGCAGTACTTC	CASSVVRAGEQYF
NA	once	TRBV10-1	TRBJ2-5	TGCGCCAACCCTTGCGGAGAGACCCAGTACTTC	CANPCGETQYF
TRBD1	NA	TRBV6-5	TRBJ1-1	TGTGCCAGCAAACCGGGACAGGGCCTTGAAGCTTTCTTT	CASKPGQGLEAFF
NA	few	TRBV5-1	TRBJ1-1	TGCGCCAGCAGCCTCGGGGTGGGGAACACTGAAGCTTTCTTT	CASSLGVGNTEAFF
NA	NA	TRBV19	TRBJ2-7	TGTGCCAGTAGTATAGTGGGCGGGAACTCCTACGAGCAGTACTTC	CASSIVGGNSYEQYF